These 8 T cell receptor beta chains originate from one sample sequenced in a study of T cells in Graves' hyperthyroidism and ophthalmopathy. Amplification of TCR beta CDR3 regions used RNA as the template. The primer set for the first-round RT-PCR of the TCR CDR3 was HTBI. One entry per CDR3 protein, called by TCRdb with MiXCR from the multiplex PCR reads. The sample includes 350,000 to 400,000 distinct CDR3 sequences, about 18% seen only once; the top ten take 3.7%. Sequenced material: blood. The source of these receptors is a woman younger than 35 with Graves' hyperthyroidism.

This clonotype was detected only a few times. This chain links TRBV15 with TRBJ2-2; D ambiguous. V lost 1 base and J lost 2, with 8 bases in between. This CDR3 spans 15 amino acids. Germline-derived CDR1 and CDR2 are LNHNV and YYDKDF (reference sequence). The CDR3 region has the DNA TGTGCCACCAGCAGAGTTGGTCCTAACACCGGGGAGCTGTTTTTT. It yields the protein CATSRVGPNTGELFF.

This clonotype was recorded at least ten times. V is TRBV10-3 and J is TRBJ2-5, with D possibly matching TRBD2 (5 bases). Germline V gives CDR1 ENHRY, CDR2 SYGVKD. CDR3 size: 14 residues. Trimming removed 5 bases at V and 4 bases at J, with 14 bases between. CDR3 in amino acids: CAISPGGGGETQYF. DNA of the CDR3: TGTGCCATCAGTCCAGGCGGAGGCGGAGAGACCCAGTACTTC.

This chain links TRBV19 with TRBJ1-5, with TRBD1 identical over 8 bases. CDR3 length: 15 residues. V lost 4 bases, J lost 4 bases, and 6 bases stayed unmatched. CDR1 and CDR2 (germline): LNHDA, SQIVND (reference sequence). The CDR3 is CASSTPGQVNQPQHF. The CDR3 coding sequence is TGTGCCAGTAGTACTCCGGGACAGGTTAATCAGCCCCAGCATTTT.

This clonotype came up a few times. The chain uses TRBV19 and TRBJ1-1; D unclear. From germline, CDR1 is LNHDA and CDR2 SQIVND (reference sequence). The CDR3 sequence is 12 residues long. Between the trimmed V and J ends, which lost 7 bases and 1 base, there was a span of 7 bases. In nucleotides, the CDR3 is TGTGCCAGTAATCAGTGGAACACTGAAGCTTTCTTT. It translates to CASNQWNTEAFF.

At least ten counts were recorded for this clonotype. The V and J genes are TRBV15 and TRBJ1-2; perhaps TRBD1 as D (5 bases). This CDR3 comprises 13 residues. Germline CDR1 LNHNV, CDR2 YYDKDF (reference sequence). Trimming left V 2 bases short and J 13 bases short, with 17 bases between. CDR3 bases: TGTGCCACCAGCAGAATCGGACAAACACTCGCCACCTTC. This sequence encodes CATSRIGQTLATF.

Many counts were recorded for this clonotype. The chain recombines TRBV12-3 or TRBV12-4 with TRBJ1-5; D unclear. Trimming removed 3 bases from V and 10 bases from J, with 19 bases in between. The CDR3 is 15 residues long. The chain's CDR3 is CASSLTLLRFSPQHF. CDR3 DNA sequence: TGTGCCAGCAGTTTGACTCTCCTGCGGTTTAGCCCCCAGCATTTT.

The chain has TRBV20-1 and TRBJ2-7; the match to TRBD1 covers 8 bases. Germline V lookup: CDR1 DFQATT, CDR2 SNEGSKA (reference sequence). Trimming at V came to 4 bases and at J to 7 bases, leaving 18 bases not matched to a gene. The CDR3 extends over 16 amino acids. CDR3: CSATAGTGKDLGEQYF. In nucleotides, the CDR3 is TGCAGTGCTACCGCCGGGACAGGAAAGGACCTTGGAGAGCAGTACTTC.

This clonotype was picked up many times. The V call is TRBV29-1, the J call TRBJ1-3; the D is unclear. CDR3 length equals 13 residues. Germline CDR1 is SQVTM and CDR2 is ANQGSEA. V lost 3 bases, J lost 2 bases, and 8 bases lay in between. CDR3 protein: CSVEGGAGNTIYF. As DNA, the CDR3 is TGCAGCGTTGAGGGTGGGGCTGGAAACACCATATATTTT. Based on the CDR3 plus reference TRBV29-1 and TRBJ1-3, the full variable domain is SAVISQKPSRDICQRGTSLTIQCQVDSQVTMMFWYRQQPGQSLTLIATANQGSEATYESGFVIDKFPISRPNLTFSTLTVSNMSPEDSSIYLCSVEGGAGNTIYFGEGSWLTVV.